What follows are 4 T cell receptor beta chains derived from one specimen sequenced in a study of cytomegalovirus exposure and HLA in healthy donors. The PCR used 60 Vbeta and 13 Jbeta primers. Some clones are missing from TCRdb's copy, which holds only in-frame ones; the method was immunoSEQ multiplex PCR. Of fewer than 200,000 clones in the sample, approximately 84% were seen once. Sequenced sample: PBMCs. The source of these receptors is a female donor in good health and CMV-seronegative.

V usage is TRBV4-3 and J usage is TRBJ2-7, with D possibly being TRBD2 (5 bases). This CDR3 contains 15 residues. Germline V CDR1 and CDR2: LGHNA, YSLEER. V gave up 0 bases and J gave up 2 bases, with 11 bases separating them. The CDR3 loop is CASSQEGSGAYEQYF. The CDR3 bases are TGCGCCAGCAGCCAAGAAGGGAGTGGGGCCTACGAGCAGTACTTC.

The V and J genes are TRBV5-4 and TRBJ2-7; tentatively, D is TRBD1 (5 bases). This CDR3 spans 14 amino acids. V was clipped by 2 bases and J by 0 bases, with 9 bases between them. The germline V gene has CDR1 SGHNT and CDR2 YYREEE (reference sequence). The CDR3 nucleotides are TGTGCCAGCAGCTTCCTTGACAGCTCCTACGAGCAGTACTTC. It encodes CASSFLDSSYEQYF.

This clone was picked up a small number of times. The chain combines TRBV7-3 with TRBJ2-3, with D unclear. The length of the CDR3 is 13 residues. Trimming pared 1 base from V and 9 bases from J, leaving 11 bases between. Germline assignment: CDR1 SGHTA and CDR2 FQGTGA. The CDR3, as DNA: TGTGCCAGCAGCTTAAATCAGGCCGGAACGCAGTATTTT. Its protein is CASSLNQAGTQYF.

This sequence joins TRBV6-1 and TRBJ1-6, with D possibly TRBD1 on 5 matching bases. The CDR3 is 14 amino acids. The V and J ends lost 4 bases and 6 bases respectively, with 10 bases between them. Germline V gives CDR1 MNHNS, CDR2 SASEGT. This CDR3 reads CASSGDSFNSPLHF. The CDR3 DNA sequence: TGTGCCAGCAGTGGAGACAGTTTTAATTCACCCCTCCACTTT.